Below, 8 T cell receptor beta chains from the same sample are listed, as sequenced in a study of T cell responses to AZD1222 COVID-19 vaccine. Sequenced by immunoSEQ multiplex PCR; TCRdb stores in-frame clones only, minus some. In the table there are 90,000 to 150,000 clones, around 83% of which are singletons. Sample: peripheral blood, taken 28 days after the second AZD1222 dose. The receptors stem from an adult who received the AZD1222 COVID-19 vaccine.

The chain employs TRBV9 and TRBJ2-3; 9 bases map to TRBD2. The J segment lost 5 bases and the V segment lost 0 bases, leaving 7 bases of the junction unmatched. Germline lookup yields CDR1 SGDLS and CDR2 YYNGEE. The CDR3 runs 16 residues. The CDR3 loop reads CASSVAGRGGRDTQYF. As DNA, the CDR3 is TGTGCCAGCAGCGTAGCAGGGCGGGGGGGCAGAGATACGCAGTATTTT.

V gene TRBV9 combines with J gene TRBJ2-2; D not resolved. Germline V gene sequence: CDR1 SGDLS, CDR2 YYNGEE. V lost 5 bases to trimming and J lost 0 bases, with 14 bases between them. The CDR3 is made up of 16 amino acids. CDR3 bases: TGTGCCAGCAGTTTAAATTTCGATCCGAACACCGGGGAGCTGTTTTTT. Residues: CASSLNFDPNTGELFF.

The chain joins TRBV18 to TRBJ1-2; D not resolved. This CDR3 comprises 13 residues. CDR1 is KGHSH and CDR2 is LQKENI in the germline V gene. Trimming removed 5 bases at V and 6 bases at J, with 13 bases between. CDR3 protein: CASSSLEGHGYTF. The CDR3 DNA follows: TGTGCCAGCTCATCCCTGGAGGGCCATGGCTACACCTTC.

The chain couples TRBV6-5 to TRBJ2-1; D gene uncertain. Germline CDR1 is MNHEY and CDR2 is SVGAGI. V was clipped by 0 bases and J by 9 bases, with 12 bases between them. The CDR3 totals 14 residues. The CDR3 coding sequence is TGTGCCAGCAGTTACTCGAGGCCTTGGAGTGAGCAGTTCTTC. It specifies CASSYSRPWSEQFF.

This rearrangement joins TRBV18 to TRBJ2-2; D call uncertain. The germline V gene has CDR1 KGHSH and CDR2 LQKENI. The germline V and J ends were trimmed by 2 bases and 0 bases, with 10 bases remaining between them. The CDR3 totals 16 residues. The CDR3 nucleotides are TGTGCCAGCTCACCAACCCGGACGGCGAACACCGGGGAGCTGTTTTTT. Translation: CASSPTRTANTGELFF.

The chain employs TRBV7-3 and TRBJ1-6, with D uncertain. Trimming took off 2 bases at V and 7 bases at J, with 9 bases between the two ends. Germline CDR1 is SGHTA and CDR2 is FQGTGA. CDR3 length: 14 amino acids. The CDR3 is CASSLLARNSPLHF. The CDR3 coding sequence is TGTGCCAGCAGCTTATTGGCGCGGAATTCACCCCTCCACTTT.

The chain has TRBV7-6 and TRBJ2-1; 10 bases agree with TRBD2. V lost 6 bases, J lost 9 bases, and 5 bases stayed unmatched. The CDR3 has 13 residues. Germline V gene sequence: CDR1 SGHVS, CDR2 FNYEAQ. The CDR3 is CASRKREGSEQFF. The CDR3 DNA follows: TGTGCCAGCAGAAAGCGGGAGGGGAGTGAGCAGTTCTTC.

V usage is TRBV6-5 and J usage is TRBJ2-1, with 7 positions matching TRBD2. V lost 2 bases and J lost 9; bases outside the gene matches: 4. The CDR3 totals 13 residues. Germline V gene data show CDR1 as MNHEY and CDR2 as SVGAGI. This CDR3 is CASSYGPGGEQFF. The CDR3 region has the DNA TGTGCCAGCAGTTACGGTCCGGGGGGTGAGCAGTTCTTC.